This T cell receptor beta chain appears in the sequencing data of a study of CD8 T cells in Susac syndrome. The authors reverse transcribed roughly 0.5 to 1 ug RNA with random hexamers. The TCR beta CDR3 was amplified by immunoSEQ multiplex PCR across 54 Vbeta, 13 Jbeta. MiXCR was run by TCRdb on the immunoSEQ multiplex PCR reads, yielding one entry per CDR3 protein. The table has some 120,000 distinct CDR3 sequences, 85% to 95% seen once. The CDR3 contains 16 residues. CDR1 and CDR2 from the germline V gene are MGHRA and YSYEKL. V lost 1 base and J lost 0, with 7 bases in between. CD8+ and CD4+ T cells from blood underwent TCR beta sequencing. Each multiple sclerosis control was a treatment-naive patient with relapsing-remitting disease that was either stable or active. FACS was used to enrich TEMRA cells, whereas the CD8+ and CD4+ T cells were obtained by negative isolation.

The specimen sequenced was CD8+ T cells from PBMCs. This chain connects TRBV4-1 to TRBJ2-6, with D unresolved. This TCR came from a human donor with multiple sclerosis. CDR3 DNA: TGCGCCAGCAGCCAAGGTCTCTTCTCTGGGGCCAACGTCCTGACTTTC. Protein sequence: CASSQGLFSGANVLTF.